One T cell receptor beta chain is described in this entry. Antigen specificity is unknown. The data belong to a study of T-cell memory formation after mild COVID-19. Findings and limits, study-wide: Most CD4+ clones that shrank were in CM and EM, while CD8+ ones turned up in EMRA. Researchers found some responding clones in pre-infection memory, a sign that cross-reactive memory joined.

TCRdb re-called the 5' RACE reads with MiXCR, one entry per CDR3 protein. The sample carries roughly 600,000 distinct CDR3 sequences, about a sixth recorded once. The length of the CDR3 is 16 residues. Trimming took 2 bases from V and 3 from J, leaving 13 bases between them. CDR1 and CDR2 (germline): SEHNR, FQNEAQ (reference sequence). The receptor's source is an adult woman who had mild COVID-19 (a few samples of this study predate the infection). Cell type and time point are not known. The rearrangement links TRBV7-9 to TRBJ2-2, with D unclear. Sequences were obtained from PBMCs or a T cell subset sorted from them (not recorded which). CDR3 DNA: TGTGCCAGCAGCTTACCGACTGGTCTCGACACCGGGGAGCTGTTTTTT. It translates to CASSLPTGLDTGELFF.